Listed here are 29 T cell receptor beta chains from one sample, sequenced in a study of cytomegalovirus exposure and HLA in healthy donors. Both 60 Vbeta primers and 13 Jbeta primers went into the PCR. Data came from immunoSEQ multiplex PCR; TCRdb stores just in-frame clones and leaves some out. The data contain about 110,000 clones, roughly 70% of them singletons. Sequencing used PBMCs. The receptors were sampled from a woman aged 40-49 years in good health and CMV-seropositive.

The chain employs TRBV19 and TRBJ2-7; 7 bases agree with TRBD1. From germline, CDR1 is LNHDA and CDR2 SQIVND (reference sequence). Trimming took 6 bases from V and 3 from J; bases not matched to a gene: 14. There are 16 residues in the CDR3. CDR3 sequence reads: CASSRDSGPGGYEQYF. CDR3 DNA: TGTGCCAGTAGCCGAGATTCGGGGCCAGGGGGCTACGAGCAGTACTTC.

The rearrangement links TRBV5-8 to TRBJ1-6; D gene uncertain. This CDR3 is 17 amino acids long. Deletions cut 3 bases from V and 0 bases from J, with 13 bases between. Germline values: CDR1 SGHTS, CDR2 YDEGEE. CDR3 amino acids: CASSSAGETSYNSPLHF. As DNA, the CDR3 is TGTGCCAGCAGCTCCGCCGGGGAAACCTCCTATAATTCACCCCTCCACTTT.

The rearrangement links TRBV4-1 to TRBJ1-1; possible D gene TRBD1, 5 bases. Trimming removed 6 bases from V and 5 bases from J, with 22 bases in between. Germline CDR1 and CDR2: MGHRA and YSYEKL. The CDR3 sequence is 16 residues long. CDR3 in amino acids: CASSPYPSPGGTEAFF. The CDR3 DNA reads TGCGCCAGCAGTCCCTACCCTTCCCCCGGGGGGACTGAAGCTTTCTTT.

Only a few counts were recorded for this clone. The J gene is TRBJ1-1, the V gene TRBV29-1; 7 bases align to TRBD1. Germline assignment: CDR1 SQVTM and CDR2 ANQGSEA. The trim removed 4 bases at V and 2 bases at J, leaving 4 bases unmatched. The CDR3 spans 13 residues. The CDR3 here is CSVGGTANTEAFF. In DNA form, the CDR3 reads TGCAGCGTTGGGGGGACAGCAAACACTGAAGCTTTCTTT.

The chain has TRBV4-2 and TRBJ2-2; no clear D gene. The V gene's germline CDR1 is LGHNA and CDR2 YNFKEQ. CDR3 length: 15 amino acids. V dropped 4 bases and J dropped 1 base, with 10 bases sitting between them. The CDR3 protein is CASSPMAENTGELFF. CDR3 nucleotide sequence: TGTGCCAGCAGCCCCATGGCCGAGAACACCGGGGAGCTGTTTTTT.

The chain recombines TRBV9 with TRBJ2-3; D is possibly TRBD2 (5 bases). The CDR3 consists of 14 residues. V lost 4 bases to trimming and J lost 4 bases, with 13 bases between them. Looked up from germline, CDR1 is SGDLS and CDR2 is YYNGEE. CDR3 bases: TGTGCCAGCAGCCGCCTACTAGATTCAGATACGCAGTATTTT. This gives the protein CASSRLLDSDTQYF.

The chain links TRBV30 to TRBJ1-5, with 9 positions matching TRBD1. Germline V gene sequence: CDR1 GTSNPN, CDR2 SVGIG (reference sequence). Germline trimming cut 1 base from V and 7 bases from J; bases unmatched to any gene: 5. The CDR3 extends over 14 amino acids. The CDR3 sequence: CAWSGGTGRQPQHF. The CDR3 nucleotides read TGTGCCTGGAGTGGGGGGACAGGGCGACAGCCCCAGCATTTT.

With respect to this clone: The identical CDR3 is also encoded by other nucleotide sequences in the sample. The rearrangement joins TRBV7-9 to TRBJ1-4; 9 bases fit TRBD1. V gave up 5 bases and J gave up 5 bases; unmatched junction bases: 6. From germline, CDR1 is SEHNR and CDR2 FQNEAQ (reference sequence). The length of the CDR3 is 15 residues. DNA for the CDR3: TGTGCCAGCAGCCCGGACAGGGGAAAAAATGAAAAACTGTTTTTT. Translated: CASSPDRGKNEKLFF.

This chain connects TRBV28 to TRBJ1-2; 8 positions match TRBD1. The CDR3 sequence is 13 residues long. Trimming at V came to 2 bases and at J to 8 bases, leaving 4 bases not matched to a gene. Germline CDR1 and CDR2: MDHEN and SYDVKM. The CDR3 DNA reads as TGTGCCAGCAGTTTACTCAGGGGGCAAGGCTACACCTTC. This gives the protein CASSLLRGQGYTF.

The rearrangement joins TRBV6-6 to TRBJ2-7; unclear D gene. The CDR3 is 11 amino acids. V lost 4 bases and J 2 bases, leaving 3 bases between the germline ends. CDR1 and CDR2 (germline): MNHNY, SVGAGI (reference sequence). CDR3 coding DNA: TGTGCCAGCAGTTCCACCTACGAGCAGTACTTC. It translates to CASSSTYEQYF.

A few counts support this clone. The rearrangement links TRBV7-2 to TRBJ1-1, with no clear D. CDR3 size: 14 residues. V was clipped by 0 bases and J by 1 base, with 6 bases between them. Looked up from germline, CDR1 is SGHTA and CDR2 is FQGNSA. As DNA, the CDR3 is TGTGCCAGCAGCTTAGCACAGACGAACACTGAAGCTTTCTTT. This sequence encodes CASSLAQTNTEAFF.

V and J are TRBV27 and TRBJ2-5; TRBD1 matches at 7 bases. V lost 2 bases and J lost 5; bases outside the gene matches: 5. Germline loops: CDR1 MNHEY, CDR2 SMNVEV (reference sequence). The CDR3 is 14 residues long. CDR3 amino acids: CASSLRGRGETQYF. DNA for the CDR3: TGTGCCAGCAGTTTAAGGGGGCGCGGGGAGACCCAGTACTTC.

The table lists this clone with many counts. The chain uses TRBV6-1 and TRBJ1-1, with no clear D. The CDR3 extends over 12 amino acids. Per the germline V gene, CDR1 is MNHNS and CDR2 is SASEGT. V was shortened by 7 bases and J by 6 bases, with 12 bases between the two germline ends. CDR3 in DNA: TGTGCCAGCACCCCCGTACTCCCTGAAGCTTTCTTT. This encodes CASTPVLPEAFF.

J is TRBJ2-7 and V is TRBV18; a weak D match, TRBD1 (6 bases). This CDR3 contains 14 residues. CDR1 is KGHSH and CDR2 is LQKENI in the germline V gene. Between the trimmed V and J ends, which lost 6 bases and 7 bases, there was a span of 19 bases. The CDR3 loop is CASSPRQAKEEQYF. CDR3 DNA sequence: TGTGCCAGCTCGCCCAGACAGGCTAAGGAAGAGCAGTACTTC.

Here the CDR3 reads CASSESGTGNEKLFF. CDR3 coding DNA: TGTGCCAGCAGTGAATCTGGGACAGGGAATGAAAAACTGTTTTTT. The chain couples TRBV25-1 to TRBJ1-4, with 9 nucleotides matching TRBD1. The CDR3 is 15 amino acids. Germline V gene lookup returns CDR1 MGHDK and CDR2 SYGVNS. V dropped 1 base and J dropped 5; count of bases not matched to a gene: 2.

This clone was seen more than once but under ten times. This chain uses TRBV6-1 with TRBJ1-5; D call uncertain. From germline, CDR1 is MNHNS and CDR2 SASEGT. Trimming cost V 5 bases and J 3 bases, with 8 bases left between them. The CDR3 runs to 13 residues. CDR3 coding DNA: TGTGCCAGCAGTAACGGTAACAATCAGCCCCAGCATTTT. Translation: CASSNGNNQPQHF.

V is TRBV10-3 and J is TRBJ1-1, with D unresolved. V gave up 3 bases and J gave up 6 bases, with 17 bases separating them. Germline-derived CDR1 and CDR2 are ENHRY and SYGVKD. The CDR3 covers 15 residues. The CDR3 region has the DNA TGTGCCATCAGTGATGAGGGTAAGGGCTTATCTGAAGCTTTCTTT. Translating gives CAISDEGKGLSEAFF.

The chain recombines TRBV13 with TRBJ2-1; a possible D gene is TRBD1 (6 bases). CDR3 size: 20 residues. V was cut by 7 bases and J by 0 bases, with 28 bases left in between. Looked up from germline, CDR1 is PRHDT and CDR2 is FYEKMQ (reference sequence). The CDR3: CASIPRQEPTNRSSYNEQFF. CDR3 DNA sequence: TGTGCCAGCATCCCAAGACAGGAGCCAACTAATAGGAGCTCCTACAATGAGCAGTTCTTC.

The gene calls are TRBV20-1 and TRBJ1-2; no definite D call. This CDR3 spans 11 amino acids. Per germline, CDR1 DFQATT and CDR2 SNEGSKA (reference sequence). V lost 5 bases and J lost 13, with 17 bases in between. CDR3 sequence reads: CSAPPSGQRTF. As DNA, the CDR3 is TGCAGTGCTCCTCCAAGCGGCCAGCGCACCTTC.

The chain carries TRBV15 and TRBJ1-2; TRBD1 matches at 11 bases. V trimming: 2 bases; J trimming: 4 bases; junction bases outside the gene matches: 3. The CDR3 contains 15 residues. The V gene's germline CDR1 is LNHNV and CDR2 YYDKDF (reference sequence). The CDR3 coding sequence is TGTGCCACCAGCAGACGGACAGGGGGCGGCTATGGCTACACCTTC. As protein: CATSRRTGGGYGYTF.

V usage is TRBV5-1 and J usage is TRBJ1-2, with 10 bases matching TRBD1. The trim removed 9 bases at V and 1 base at J, leaving 12 bases unmatched. The germline gives CDR1 SGHRS, CDR2 YFSETQ. The CDR3 consists of 16 residues. The CDR3 loop is CAKKDRGLRGNYGYTF. As DNA, the CDR3 is TGCGCCAAGAAGGACAGGGGGTTAAGGGGTAACTATGGCTACACCTTC. The whole variable domain, filled in from reference TRBV5-1 and TRBJ1-2, reads KAGVTQTPRYLIKTRGQQVTLSCSPISGHRSVSWYQQTPGQGLQFLFEYFSETQRNKGNFPGRFSGRQFSNSRSEMNVSTLELGDSALYLCAKKDRGLRGNYGYTFGSGTRLTVV.

About this clone: It may be a read error: a sequence one base away is much more abundant. J is TRBJ1-1 and V is TRBV11-1, with D perhaps matching TRBD1 (5 bases). V dropped 1 base and J dropped 1 base, with 13 bases sitting between them. This CDR3 is 16 amino acids long. Looked up from germline, CDR1 is SGHAT and CDR2 is FQDESV (reference sequence). CDR3 residues: CASSLDRWGKNTEAFF. For the CDR3, the DNA is TGTGCCAGCAGCTTAGATCGCTGGGGCAAGAACACTGAAGCTTTCTTT.

The genes are TRBV30 and TRBJ1-2, with TRBD1 matching over 8 bases. This CDR3 spans 10 amino acids. Germline V gene lookup returns CDR1 GTSNPN and CDR2 SVGIG (reference sequence). V shed 7 bases and J 10 bases; nucleotides not matched to a gene: 5. In nucleotides, the CDR3 is TGTGCCTCCAAGGACAGGGACTACACCTTC. Translation gives CASKDRDYTF.

The chain links TRBV27 to TRBJ1-2; 9 nucleotides line up with TRBD1. This CDR3 is 17 amino acids long. Germline CDR1 MNHEY, CDR2 SMNVEV (reference sequence). The V segment lost 6 bases and the J segment 5 bases; nucleotides outside the gene matches: 16. In DNA form, the CDR3 reads TGTGCCAGCAGCGCACTCTCGGGGGGACAGGGTTATTATGGCTACACCTTC. It is translated as CASSALSGGQGYYGYTF.

This chain joins TRBV7-9 and TRBJ1-2; D remains unclear. This CDR3 is built from 13 residues. V was shortened by 3 bases and J by 8 bases, with 13 bases between the two germline ends. Germline CDR1 and CDR2: SEHNR and FQNEAQ (reference sequence). The CDR3 DNA sequence: TGTGCCAGCAGCTTGCAGACCGCCGGGGGCTACACCTTC. This encodes CASSLQTAGGYTF. Complete variable domain (other parts from reference TRBV7-9 and TRBJ1-2): DTGVSQNPRHKITKRGQNVTFRCDPISEHNRLYWYRQTLGQGPEFLTYFQNEAQLEKSRLLSDRFSAERPKGSFSTLEIQRTEQGDSAMYLCASSLQTAGGYTFGSGTRLTVV.

The V gene is TRBV29-1, the J gene TRBJ1-5, with D possibly matching TRBD1 (6 bases). CDR1 and CDR2 (germline): SQVTM, ANQGSEA. The CDR3 is made up of 15 amino acids. Deletions cut 4 bases from V and 6 bases from J, with 19 bases between. The CDR3 nucleotides read TGCAGCGTTGCGGTATCGGGGGGGCCTTTTCAGCCCCAGCATTTT. The encoded protein is CSVAVSGGPFQPQHF.

The chain employs TRBV4-2 and TRBJ2-7; TRBD2 aligns across 7 bases. V lost 4 bases to trimming and J lost 2 bases; unmatched junction nucleotides: 8. The CDR3 length is 15 residues. The germline V gene has CDR1 LGHNA and CDR2 YNFKEQ. The DNA for the CDR3 is TGTGCCAGCAGCCCCAGCCCCGGGGGGACCTACGAGCAGTACTTC. Amino acid sequence: CASSPSPGGTYEQYF.

This clone came up once. The CDR3 is CASSQGRNFYEQYF. CDR3 nucleotides: TGCGCCAGCAGCCAGGGCAGGAACTTCTACGAGCAGTACTTC. V gene TRBV4-3 combines with J gene TRBJ2-7; no clear D. The CDR3 is 14 residues long. With 3 bases removed from V and 3 bases from J, the gap between germline ends came to 12 bases. Germline V gene sequence: CDR1 LGHNA, CDR2 YSLEER.

The chain combines TRBV13 with TRBJ2-7; 7 bases match TRBD1. In germline, CDR1 is PRHDT, CDR2 FYEKMQ (reference sequence). The CDR3 consists of 16 residues. With V trimmed by 5 bases and J by 0 bases, 10 bases remained unmatched. DNA for the CDR3: TGTGCCAGCAGCCTCTTGACAGGGAGCAGCTCCTACGAGCAGTACTTC. Translated: CASSLLTGSSSYEQYF.